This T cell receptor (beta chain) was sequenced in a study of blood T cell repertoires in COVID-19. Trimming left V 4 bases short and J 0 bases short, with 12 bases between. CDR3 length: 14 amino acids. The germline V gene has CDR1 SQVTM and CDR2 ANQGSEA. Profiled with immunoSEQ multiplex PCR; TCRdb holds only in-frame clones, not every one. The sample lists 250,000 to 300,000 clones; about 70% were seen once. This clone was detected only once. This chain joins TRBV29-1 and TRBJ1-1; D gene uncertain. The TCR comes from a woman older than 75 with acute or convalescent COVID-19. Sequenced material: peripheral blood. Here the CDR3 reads CSVVAGGMNTEAFF. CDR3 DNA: TGCAGCGTTGTTGCAGGTGGAATGAACACTGAAGCTTTCTTT.